Listed below are T cell receptor beta chains from one sample, sequenced in a study of blood T cell repertoires in COVID-19. The protocol was immunoSEQ multiplex PCR, while the TCRdb copy is restricted to in-frame clones and leaves out a portion. The sample includes about 180,000 clones, roughly three quarters of them seen just once. Sequenced: PBMCs or T cells enriched from blood (not recorded which). Receptor source: a man in his 60s who had been exposed to COVID-19. Both conserved end residues are part of each CDR3. D genes are given only for firm matches. Not every row has a clone size; where given, it reads once, few, many or a size class.

TRBV19,TRBJ1-5,-,TRBD1,CASSIRGQAGNQPQHF,TGTGCCAGTAGTATAAGGGGACAGGCTGGCAATCAGCCCCAGCATTTT
TRBV5-1,TRBJ2-7,-,TRBD1,CARRTAGQGADEQYF,TGCGCCAGGAGAACGGCGGGACAGGGGGCCGACGAGCAGTACTTC
TRBV7-8,TRBJ2-3,-,TRBD2,CASSFGLAGRDTQYF,TGTGCCAGCAGCTTCGGTCTAGCGGGCCGAGATACGCAGTATTTT
TRBV30,TRBJ1-4,once,TRBD1,CAWSISGGGGEKLFF,TGTGCCTGGAGTATCTCAGGGGGCGGAGGTGAAAAACTGTTTTTT
TRBV19,TRBJ2-2,-,-,CASSIAVNTGELFF,TGTGCCAGTAGTATTGCGGTGAACACCGGGGAGCTGTTTTTT
TRBV27,TRBJ2-3,-,TRBD2,CASSSSRLAGVADTQYF,TGTGCCAGCAGTTCCTCCCGACTAGCGGGAGTGGCAGATACGCAGTATTTT
TRBV6-1,TRBJ2-1,-,TRBD2,CASSDPLAGGPYNEQFF,TGTGCCAGCAGTGACCCCTTAGCGGGAGGGCCGTACAATGAGCAGTTCTTC
TRBV27,TRBJ1-5,-,-,CASSLSISGSRQPQHF,TGTGCCAGCAGTTTATCGATATCAGGGTCCCGTCAGCCCCAGCATTTT
TRBV6-5,TRBJ2-7,-,TRBD1,CASRGTGGRDEQYF,TGTGCCAGCAGGGGGACAGGGGGCCGGGACGAGCAGTACTTC
TRBV5-1,TRBJ2-3,-,-,CASSSGSDTQYF,TGCGCCAGCAGCTCCGGGTCAGATACGCAGTATTTT
TRBV28,TRBJ2-4,-,-,CASSFGQSTNIQYF,TGTGCCAGCAGTTTCGGACAGTCAACAAACATTCAGTACTTC
TRBV7-8,TRBJ2-7,-,TRBD2,CASGGLAGFYEQYF,TGTGCCTCGGGGGGGCTAGCGGGGTTCTACGAGCAGTACTTC
TRBV4-1,TRBJ2-5,-,-,CASSQRIAGVMETQYF,TGCGCCAGCAGCCAAAGGATCGCAGGGGTAATGGAGACCCAGTACTTC
TRBV6-1,TRBJ2-7,once,TRBD2,CASSDLAGFSEQYF,TGTGCCAGCAGTGATTTAGCGGGATTTTCCGAGCAGTACTTC
TRBV30,TRBJ1-2,-,TRBD1,CAWGQAYGYTF,TGTGCCTGGGGACAGGCCTATGGCTACACCTTC
TRBV19,TRBJ1-2,-,TRBD1,CASRTSQQGFVYGYTF,TGTGCCAGTAGAACATCACAACAGGGGTTTGTCTATGGCTACACCTTC
TRBV6-5,TRBJ2-7,-,TRBD2,CASSSRRTSGSYEQYF,TGTGCCAGCAGTTCGCGACGGACTAGCGGCTCCTACGAGCAGTACTTC